The entry that follows covers one T cell receptor beta chain sequence. The antigen is not known. The record originates from a study of human T cells and chemical hapten exposure. About the study: For the approximately 23-week duration of the study, patients were given weekly doses of diphenylcyclopropenone on the scalp. Upper-back patch tests with 0.01% DPC were read at 6 days.

Individual cDNA molecules received unique molecular identifiers in the library. MiXCR was run by TCRdb on the RACE reads, yielding one entry per CDR3 protein. The sample holds about 14,000 distinct CDR3 sequences; around 15% are singletons and the top ten take about 7%. The sample's time point: patch test 1, 2 weeks after DPC sensitization. Treatment reported: therapeutic diphenylcyclopropenone sensitization with weekly scalp DPC. Study outcomes and limitations: The study found expanded TCRs formed significantly more large CDR3 similarity clusters than controls.

The receptor's source is a woman aged 25 to 39 with alopecia areata. Some clones in this sample may be carry-over from other donors' samples. The sample here was whole blood, taken in connection with sensitization to the hapten diphenylcyclopropenone (DPC).

CDR3 in DNA: TGTGCCGTGGTTTCCCGGCAGGGGTACATCGGCGAGCAGTACGTC. Protein sequence: CAVVSRQGYIGEQYV. The V and J genes are TRBV7-9 and TRBJ2-7; D possibly corresponds to TRBD1 (6 bases). There are 15 residues in the CDR3. Per germline, CDR1 SEHNR and CDR2 FQNEAQ (reference sequence). V gave up 11 bases and J gave up 6 bases, with 26 bases separating them.